The source of this T cell receptor beta chain is a study of blood T cell repertoires in COVID-19. Study at large: Whether acute or convalescent, the COVID-19 samples came from the United States, Italy and Spain. Nucleic acid was either cDNA or gDNA, and it came from T cells, B-cell-depleted T cells, or PBMCs.

The germline V gene encodes CDR1 SNHLY and CDR2 FYNNEI. The CDR3 sequence is 18 residues long. The V gene end was trimmed by 7 bases and the J gene end by 0 bases; junction bases not matched to a gene: 10. Participants' own reports of clinical history determined their cohort assignment. Two negative PCRs, clearance, or symptom resolution characterized the recovered Cohort 3 donors. Using immunoSEQ multiplex PCR, the repertoire was profiled, and TCRdb retains in-frame clones only, with some absent. The sample includes roughly 500,000 clones, 88% seen only once; the top ten take 6.5% to 8.5%. The rearrangement joins TRBV2 to TRBJ2-6, with 9 bases fitting TRBD1. This clonotype was sampled from a woman aged 60-75 years who had recovered from COVID-19. Sequences were obtained from PBMCs or T cells enriched from blood (not recorded which). CDR3 nucleotides: TGTGCCAGCAAAATACAGGGGGCGGTGAGCTCTGGGGCCAACGTCCTGACTTTC. Amino acids: CASKIQGAVSSGANVLTF.